Below, 17 T cell receptor beta chains from the same sample are listed, as sequenced in a study of lymphopenia after photon versus proton radiotherapy. The table came from immunoSEQ multiplex PCR; TCRdb's copy has only in-frame clones and leaves some out. The data contain approximately 22,000 clones, 85% of them singletons. Sequencing was performed on peripheral blood, taken from a patient treated with photon-based radiotherapy. The receptors derive from a man between 60 and 75 years old with pancreatic cancer.

The rearrangement uses TRBV5-4 and TRBJ2-5; TRBD2 might be the D (6 bases). Trimming shortened V by 0 bases and J by 2 bases, and 11 bases separated the two germline ends. The CDR3 has 15 amino acids. Germline assignment: CDR1 SGHNT and CDR2 YYREEE (reference sequence). CDR3 protein: CASSLGGDLQETQYF. CDR3 coding DNA: TGTGCCAGCAGCTTGGGCGGGGATCTTCAAGAGACCCAGTACTTC.

In its sample, this clone was seen a few times. An end of the junction differs from the germline gene, which may be a read error. The chain employs TRBV4-2 and TRBJ2-7; TRBD2 might be the D (7 bases). This CDR3 spans 15 amino acids. The V gene's germline CDR1 is LGHNA and CDR2 YNFKEQ. The CDR3 DNA follows: TGTGCCAGCAGCGAAGAAGGGGGGGTCGGGTACGAGCAGTACTTC. Its protein is CASSEEGGVGYEQYF.

This chain joins TRBV11-2 and TRBJ2-7; D unresolved. The V and J ends lost 1 base and 4 bases respectively, with 5 bases between them. CDR1 SGHAT and CDR2 FQNNGV come from the germline V gene. This CDR3 is 12 amino acids long. CDR3 bases: TGTGCCAGCAGCTTAGGTCAATACGAGCAGTACTTC. Protein product: CASSLGQYEQYF.

The chain employs TRBV4-1 and TRBJ1-5; 9 bases match TRBD1. The V gene end was trimmed by 1 base and the J gene end by 6 bases; junction bases not matched to a gene: 1. Germline loops: CDR1 MGHRA, CDR2 YSYEKL. The CDR3 extends over 14 amino acids. CDR3 amino acids: CASSQGTGVQPQHF. The CDR3 DNA follows: TGCGCCAGCAGCCAAGGGACAGGGGTTCAGCCCCAGCATTTT.

The chain joins TRBV19 to TRBJ1-1; the D gene is possibly TRBD1 (5 bases). In germline, CDR1 is LNHDA, CDR2 SQIVND (reference sequence). The CDR3 runs to 14 residues. Trimming stripped 5 bases from V and 4 bases from J, with 14 bases between. CDR3 nucleotides: TGTGCCAGTAGTCTCCGCCACGGGGGCACTGAAGCTTTCTTT. The encoded protein is CASSLRHGGTEAFF.

The chain employs TRBV2 and TRBJ1-5, with 9 bases that match TRBD1. CDR3 length equals 16 residues. Germline V gene sequence: CDR1 SNHLY, CDR2 FYNNEI. The V gene end was trimmed by 6 bases and the J gene end by 4 bases; junction bases not matched to a gene: 10. Here the CDR3 reads CASRVTQGAGNQPQHF. For the CDR3, the DNA is TGTGCCAGCAGAGTTACACAGGGGGCTGGAAATCAGCCCCAGCATTTT.

This clone was seen a few times. V gene TRBV4-1 combines with J gene TRBJ2-6; 14 nucleotides agree with TRBD2. V lost 4 bases to trimming and J lost 0 bases; unmatched junction nucleotides: 2. This CDR3 contains 18 residues. The germline gives CDR1 MGHRA, CDR2 YSYEKL. In DNA, the CDR3 is TGCGCCAGCAGCCGAGGGACTAGCGGGGGCTCTGGGGCCAACGTCCTGACTTTC. The encoded protein is CASSRGTSGGSGANVLTF.

This sequence joins TRBV4-3 and TRBJ1-1; D unclear. The length of the CDR3 is 14 residues. Trimming pared 0 bases from V and 10 bases from J, leaving 15 bases between. CDR1 LGHNA and CDR2 YSLEER come from the germline V gene. The CDR3 DNA reads TGCGCCAGCAGCCAAGAATATCAGGCAATACGAGCTTTCTTT. Protein sequence: CASSQEYQAIRAFF.

The chain has TRBV28 and TRBJ1-5; D remains ambiguous. V lost 3 bases, J lost 0 bases, and 12 bases lay in between. Germline lookup yields CDR1 MDHEN and CDR2 SYDVKM. CDR3 length: 16 amino acids. The CDR3 nucleotides read TGTGCCAGCAGTTTGAGGACTCCCTATAGCAATCAGCCCCAGCATTTT. It yields the protein CASSLRTPYSNQPQHF.

A few counts support this clone. The V gene is TRBV7-2, the J gene TRBJ2-7, with 7 nucleotides matching TRBD1. This CDR3 region has 13 residues. V lost 5 bases, J lost 4 bases, and 5 bases stayed unmatched. Germline CDR1 SGHTA, CDR2 FQGNSA. DNA for the CDR3: TGTGCCAGCAGCCTTAACAGGGGTTACGAGCAGTACTTC. This translates into CASSLNRGYEQYF. The full variable domain, in which reference TRBV7-2 and TRBJ2-7 provide the parts outside the CDR3, is GAGVSQSPSNKVTEKGKDVELRCDPISGHTALYWYRQSLGQGLEFLIYFQGNSAPDKSGLPSDRFSAERTGGSVSTLTIQRTQQEDSAVYLCASSLNRGYEQYFGPGTRLTVT.

The rearrangement joins TRBV5-1 to TRBJ2-7; possibly TRBD2 for D (5 bases). The CDR3 totals 13 residues. The ends were cut back, 0 bases at V and 6 bases at J, with 10 bases in the middle. Germline V lookup: CDR1 SGHRS, CDR2 YFSETQ. The CDR3 nucleotides read TGCGCCAGCAGCTTGGGGGCTGGGAGCGAGCAGTACTTC. The encoded protein is CASSLGAGSEQYF.

This chain uses TRBV6-6 with TRBJ2-3; tentatively, D is TRBD2 (5 bases). Trimming stripped 2 bases from V and 6 bases from J, with 12 bases between. The CDR3 spans 14 residues. The germline V gene encodes CDR1 MNHNY and CDR2 SVGAGI (reference sequence). CDR3 DNA sequence: TGTGCCAGCAGTTACCAGCCCCCGGGGGATACGCAGTATTTT. Translation gives CASSYQPPGDTQYF.

This chain joins TRBV30 and TRBJ1-5; maybe TRBD1 (6 bases). The CDR3 sequence is 15 residues long. The germline V and J ends were trimmed by 1 base and 2 bases, with 12 bases remaining between them. Per germline, CDR1 GTSNPN and CDR2 SVGIG (reference sequence). In DNA, the CDR3 is TGTGCCTGGAGTGAGATCACAGGGCGCAATCAGCCCCAGCATTTT. Protein: CAWSEITGRNQPQHF.

This chain connects TRBV30 to TRBJ1-6, with TRBD1 matching over 7 bases. Unmatched junction bases numbered 9, after V lost 4 bases and J lost 6 bases. The CDR3 has 15 amino acids. Germline values: CDR1 GTSNPN, CDR2 SVGIG (reference sequence). The CDR3 sequence is CAWKGARSPNSPLHF. The CDR3 DNA sequence: TGTGCCTGGAAGGGGGCTCGGTCCCCTAATTCACCCCTCCACTTT.

The chain joins TRBV5-5 to TRBJ2-1; 9 bases agree with TRBD1. V was pared by 2 bases and J by 8 bases, with 11 bases of the junction left unmatched. The germline CDR1 and CDR2 sequences are SGHKS and YYEKEE (reference sequence). There are 16 residues in the CDR3. This CDR3 reads CASSLLSGTGNDEQFF. CDR3 sequence (DNA): TGTGCCAGCAGCTTACTTTCCGGGACAGGGAACGATGAGCAGTTCTTC.

This chain uses TRBV9 with TRBJ1-5; a possible D gene is TRBD1 (5 bases). The ends were cut back, 3 bases at V and 3 bases at J, with 13 bases in the middle. CDR3 length: 15 amino acids. CDR1 is SGDLS and CDR2 is YYNGEE in the germline V gene. Written as DNA, the CDR3 is TGTGCCAGCAGCGGGCAGGGAAACGACAATCAGCCCCAGCATTTT. This codes for CASSGQGNDNQPQHF.

DNA of the CDR3: TGTGCCAGCAGCTCAGGGGGAAGCTCCTACAATGAGCAGTTCTTC. This sequence encodes CASSSGGSSYNEQFF. The J gene is TRBJ2-1, the V gene TRBV5-4, with 7 bases matching TRBD1. V shed 3 bases, J shed 0 bases, and the junction held 3 bases outside the gene matches. CDR3 length: 15 amino acids. CDR1 and CDR2 (germline): SGHNT, YYREEE (reference sequence).